Each of the 3 T cell receptor beta chains below was sequenced from the same sample in a study of blood T cell repertoires in COVID-19. Profiling relied on immunoSEQ multiplex PCR, and the TCRdb table lists in-frame clones only, not all of them. The sample yields some 210,000 clones, over 75% seen once. The sample comprised PBMCs or T cells enriched from blood (not recorded which). The receptors were sampled from a man aged 40-55 years who had recovered from COVID-19.

This clone occurred a few times. V gene TRBV19 combines with J gene TRBJ2-7, with TRBD1 matching over 7 bases. The trim removed 3 bases at V and 2 bases at J, leaving 4 bases unmatched. The CDR3 extends over 14 amino acids. CDR1 and CDR2 (germline): LNHDA, SQIVND (reference sequence). Here the CDR3 DNA reads TGTGCCAGTAGTATGGTACAGGGGACCTACGAGCAGTACTTC. Amino acid sequence: CASSMVQGTYEQYF.

For this clone: Other DNA sequences of this sample code for an identical CDR3. This sequence joins TRBV5-4 and TRBJ2-1; 11 bases are shared with TRBD2. V gave up 0 bases and J gave up 6 bases; unmatched junction bases: 5. Germline CDR1 is SGHNT and CDR2 is YYREEE (reference sequence). The CDR3 is made up of 16 amino acids. The CDR3 bases are TGTGCCAGCAGCTTGGTTCGACTAGCGGGGCTCAATGAGCAGTTCTTC. This translates into CASSLVRLAGLNEQFF.

The chain couples TRBV30 to TRBJ1-2; TRBD1 might be the D (5 bases). Germline V CDR1 and CDR2: GTSNPN, SVGIG (reference sequence). This CDR3 is 13 amino acids long. The germline V and J ends were trimmed by 3 bases and 5 bases, with 13 bases remaining between them. The DNA for the CDR3 is TGTGCCTGGAGCGCTTTGGGGGGATATGGCTACACCTTC. It encodes CAWSALGGYGYTF. Full variable domain (remainder filled in from reference TRBV30 and TRBJ1-2): SQTIHQWPATLVQPVGSPLSLECTVEGTSNPNLYWYRQAAGRGLQLLFYSVGIGQISSEVPQNLSASRPQDRQFILSSKKLLLSDSGFYLCAWSALGGYGYTFGSGTRLTVV.